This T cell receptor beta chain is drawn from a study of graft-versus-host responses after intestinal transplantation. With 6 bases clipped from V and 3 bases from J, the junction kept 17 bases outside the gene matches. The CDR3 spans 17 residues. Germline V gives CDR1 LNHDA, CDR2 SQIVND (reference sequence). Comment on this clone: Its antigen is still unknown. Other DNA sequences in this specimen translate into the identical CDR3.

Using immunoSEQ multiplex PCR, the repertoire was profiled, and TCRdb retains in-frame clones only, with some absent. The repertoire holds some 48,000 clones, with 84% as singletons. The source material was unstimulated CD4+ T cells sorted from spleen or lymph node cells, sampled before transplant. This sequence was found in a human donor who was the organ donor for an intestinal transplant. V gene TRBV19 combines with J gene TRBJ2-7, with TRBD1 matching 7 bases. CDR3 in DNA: TGTGCCAGTAGGACCAGGGGACAGTCCGAAGGGGGCTACGAGCAGTACTTC. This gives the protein CASRTRGQSEGGYEQYF.